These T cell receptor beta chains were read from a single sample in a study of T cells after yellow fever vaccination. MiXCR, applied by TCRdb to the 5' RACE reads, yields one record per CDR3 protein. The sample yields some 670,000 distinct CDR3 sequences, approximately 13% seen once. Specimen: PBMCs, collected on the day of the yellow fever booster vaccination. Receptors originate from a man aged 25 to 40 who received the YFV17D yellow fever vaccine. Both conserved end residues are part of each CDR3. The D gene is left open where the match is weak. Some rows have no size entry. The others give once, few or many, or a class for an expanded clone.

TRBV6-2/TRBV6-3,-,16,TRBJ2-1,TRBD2,TGTGCCAGCTTCTCAGCGGGAGGGGCAACCTACAATGAGCAGTTCTTC,CASFSAGGATYNEQFF
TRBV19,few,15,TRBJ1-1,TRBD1,TGTGCCAGTAGTATACGACGGACAGGCGGAACTGAAGCTTTCTTT,CASSIRRTGGTEAFF
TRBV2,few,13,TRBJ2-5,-,TGTGCCAGCATCAGGGTTGAGTCGGAGACCCAGTACTTC,CASIRVESETQYF
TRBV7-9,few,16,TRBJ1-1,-,TGTGCCAGCAGCTGGCCCCCTGGCAGGGCGAACACTGAAGCTTTCTTT,CASSWPPGRANTEAFF
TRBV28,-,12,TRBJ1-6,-,TGTGCCAGCAGTTTAGCTAATTCACCCCTCCACTTT,CASSLANSPLHF
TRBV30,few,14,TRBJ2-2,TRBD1,TGTGCCTGGATCAGACAGGGTGACACCGGGGAGCTGTTTTTT,CAWIRQGDTGELFF
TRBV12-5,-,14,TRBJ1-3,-,TGTGCTAGTGGTTTGGGCCAAACTGGAAACACCATATATTTT,CASGLGQTGNTIYF
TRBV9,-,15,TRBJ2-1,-,TGTGCCAGCAGCGCCCATGCGGGATCGGGTAGTGAGCAGTTCTTC,CASSAHAGSGSEQFF
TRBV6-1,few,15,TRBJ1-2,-,TGTGCCAGCCAAACGACAGGCCAAGCTAACTATGGCTACACCTTC,CASQTTGQANYGYTF
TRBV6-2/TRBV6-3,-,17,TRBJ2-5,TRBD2,TGTGCCAGCAGTTACTCGTTCAGCGGGAGTTACTCAGAGACCCAGTACTTC,CASSYSFSGSYSETQYF
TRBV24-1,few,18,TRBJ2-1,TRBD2,TGTGCCACCAGTGATTCGACCACCGGGACTAGCGGTTACAATGAGCAGTTCTTC,CATSDSTTGTSGYNEQFF
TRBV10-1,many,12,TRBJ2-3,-,TGCGCCAGCAGTGACGGCACAGATACGCAGTATTTT,CASSDGTDTQYF